These T cell receptor beta chains were read from a single sample in a study of Tregs in tolerant kidney transplant recipients. The data were produced by immunoSEQ multiplex PCR, yet TCRdb's version contains in-frame clones alone and is incomplete. The sample includes some 110,000 clones, about 91% seen only once; the top ten take less than 0.7%. The sequenced sample consisted of CD4+ T cells from blood. The source is a human donor in good health. Both conserved end residues are part of each CDR3. Each record gives: V gene, clone size, D gene, J gene, CDR3 DNA, CDR3 protein. D genes are given only for firm matches. For some rows the clone size is stated as once, few or many, or as a class when expanded; others skip it.

TRBV6-1	.	.	TRBJ1-1	TGTGCCAGCAGGGCCTTAGTGGGCCGTGAAGCTTTCTTT	CASRALVGREAFF
TRBV7-8	.	.	TRBJ2-7	TGTGCCAGCAGCCTCCTGGACGGGATCTACGAGCAGTACTTC	CASSLLDGIYEQYF
TRBV6-1	.	.	TRBJ1-3	TGTGCCAGCACCCGGGGGACACCAGGAAACACCATATATTTT	CASTRGTPGNTIYF
TRBV6-5	.	.	TRBJ2-7	TGTGCCAGCAGTCAATTCCTAAATTCCTACGAGCAGTACTTC	CASSQFLNSYEQYF
TRBV7-3	.	.	TRBJ2-2	TGTGCCAGCAGCTCCCTAGGGGGAACCGGGGAGCTGTTTTTT	CASSSLGGTGELFF
TRBV30	.	TRBD1	TRBJ1-6	TGTGCCTGGAGTTATCCCGGGACAGGGATCGGTATCGGCCTCCACTTT	CAWSYPGTGIGIGLHF
TRBV6-5	.	.	TRBJ1-1	TGTGCCAGCAGTTTCCAAACGGGGGTTGGTGAAGCTTTCTTT	CASSFQTGVGEAFF
TRBV7-2	.	.	TRBJ1-1	TGTGCCAGCAGCACGCACGGGTCACACACTGAAGCTTTCTTT	CASSTHGSHTEAFF
TRBV9	.	.	TRBJ2-3	TGTGCCAGCAGCGTCCTTGGGGGGAGCACAGATACGCAGTATTTT	CASSVLGGSTDTQYF
TRBV27	.	.	TRBJ2-4	TGTGCCAGCAGGGCTTTCAGGGGAACGAAAAACATTCAGTACTTC	CASRAFRGTKNIQYF
TRBV29-1	.	TRBD1	TRBJ2-7	TGCAGCGCGCGGACAGGGGGATACGAGCAGTACTTC	CSARTGGYEQYF
TRBV21-1	.	.	TRBJ2-7	TGTGCCAGCAGCAAAGTGGAGCAGTACTTC	CASSKVEQYF
TRBV7-9	.	.	TRBJ2-1	TGTGCCAGCAGCTTAGTTTACAATGAGCAGTTCTTC	CASSLVYNEQFF
TRBV10-1	.	.	TRBJ1-5	TGCGCCAGCGACCGACTTAGCAATCAGCCCCAGCATTTT	CASDRLSNQPQHF
TRBV9	.	.	TRBJ1-1	TGTGCCAGCAGCGTAGAGGGCCCCACTGAAGCTTTCTTT	CASSVEGPTEAFF
TRBV5-5	once	TRBD1	TRBJ1-1	TGTGCCAGCAGCTTGGACTTGTCCCCTGGGACAGGAAGAGTGGCTTTCTTT	CASSLDLSPGTGRVAFF
TRBV19	.	TRBD1	TRBJ2-7	TGTGCCAGTAACCCGACAGGGGCCTCCACCTACGAGCAGTACTTC	CASNPTGASTYEQYF
TRBV30	once	TRBD2	TRBJ2-3	TGTGCCTGGAGATCAATGCCGGGGGGGGCGCGAACAGATACGCAGTATTTT	CAWRSMPGGARTDTQYF
TRBV2	.	TRBD1	TRBJ2-7	TGTGCCAGCATTTTGACCGGGACAGTCTCCTACGAGCAGTACTTC	CASILTGTVSYEQYF
TRBV2	.	TRBD1	TRBJ1-3	TGTGCCAGCATGATGGACAGGGGTGGAAACACCATATATTTT	CASMMDRGGNTIYF
TRBV7-3	.	TRBD2	TRBJ2-2	TGTGCCAGCAGCTTAAACATAGCGGGCTCCGGGGAGCTGTTTTTT	CASSLNIAGSGELFF
TRBV7-2	.	.	TRBJ1-2	TGTGCCAGCAGCTTAGCGTATGGGGGTGGCTACACCTTC	CASSLAYGGGYTF